Listed here is a single T cell receptor (beta chain). The antigen is not known. The data are from a study of OX40 agonist ivuxolimab in advanced cancers. The wider study: Cancers in dose escalation were hepatocellular, melanoma, renal cell and head and neck. The mean age was approximately 60 years, ranging from 23 to 79, with less than 90% of participants male. Partial responses were observed in three patients, of whom one had hepatocellular carcinoma and two had cutaneous melanoma. Study-wide points: Partly responding patients at 0.1-3.0 mg/kg showed some of the smallest clonal expansion.

The assay was immunoSEQ multiplex PCR, and TCRdb's table has in-frame clones only and misses some. The sample carries about 23,000 clones, around 80% recorded once. The receptor was isolated from an adult with an advanced solid tumor such as melanoma, head and neck, liver or kidney cancer. Sequencing was performed on CD4+ or CD8+ T cells sorted from blood, taken in a trial of the OX40 agonist ivuxolimab.

The CDR3 reads CASSRRGDILYGYTF. The CDR3 region has the DNA TGTGCCAGCAGCCGGAGGGGGGACATACTCTATGGCTACACCTTC. The chain links TRBV11-2 to TRBJ1-2, with D possibly being TRBD1 (6 bases). Germline CDR1 and CDR2: SGHAT and FQNNGV. The CDR3 length is 15 residues. Trimming removed 5 bases from V and 4 bases from J, with 17 bases in between.